One T cell receptor beta chain is described in this entry. This sample stems from a study of blood T cell repertoires in COVID-19. Looking at the study overall: Collection of acute and convalescent COVID-19 samples took place in the United States, Italy and Spain. PBMCs, B-cell-depleted T cells, or T cells provided the cDNA or gDNA that made up the material.

How the authors handled the data: Reference gene primer amplification gave nucleated cell count estimates. Produced via immunoSEQ multiplex PCR; TCRdb's table is partial and in-frame only. V, J and clone size are those of that table, while D and trimming were read from the DNA. The sample includes 60,000 to 70,000 clones, roughly 82% of them seen just once. From germline, CDR1 is SNHLY and CDR2 FYNNEI. This CDR3 contains 15 residues. Germline trimming cut 6 bases from V and 3 bases from J; bases unmatched to any gene: 8. The source material was peripheral blood. The chain carries TRBV2 and TRBJ1-5; TRBD1 aligns across 7 bases. The sequence was obtained from a man aged 55 to 69 with acute or convalescent COVID-19. CDR3 bases: TGTGCCAGCAGCCCCGGGACAGAGATCAATCAGCCCCAGCATTTT. It specifies CASSPGTEINQPQHF.